This T cell receptor beta chain was captured by sequencing in a study of blood T cell repertoires in COVID-19. Study in general: Whether acute or convalescent, the COVID-19 samples came from the United States, Italy and Spain. PBMCs, B-cell-depleted T cells, or T cells provided the cDNA or gDNA that made up the material.

Source study methods: It was from reference gene primer amplification that nucleated cell counts were estimated. This table comes from immunoSEQ multiplex PCR, and its TCRdb copy is limited to in-frame clones, with some not included. V, J and clone size derive from that table, while D and trimming were established from the DNA sequence. The table shows roughly 100,000 clones, with around 87% occurring only once. This clone appeared a single time. Germline V gene lookup returns CDR1 KGHSH and CDR2 LQKENI. Trimming left V 4 bases short and J 2 bases short, with 24 bases between. The CDR3 spans 19 residues.

The V and J genes are TRBV18 and TRBJ1-5; D is perhaps TRBD1 (6 bases). The sequence was collected from a woman of 80 years or more with acute or convalescent COVID-19. Material: peripheral blood. CDR3 DNA: TGTGCCAGCTCACGCACGGTTGGGGGCCCAGGGGTTGGCAATCAGCCCCAGCATTTT. Protein sequence: CASSRTVGGPGVGNQPQHF.